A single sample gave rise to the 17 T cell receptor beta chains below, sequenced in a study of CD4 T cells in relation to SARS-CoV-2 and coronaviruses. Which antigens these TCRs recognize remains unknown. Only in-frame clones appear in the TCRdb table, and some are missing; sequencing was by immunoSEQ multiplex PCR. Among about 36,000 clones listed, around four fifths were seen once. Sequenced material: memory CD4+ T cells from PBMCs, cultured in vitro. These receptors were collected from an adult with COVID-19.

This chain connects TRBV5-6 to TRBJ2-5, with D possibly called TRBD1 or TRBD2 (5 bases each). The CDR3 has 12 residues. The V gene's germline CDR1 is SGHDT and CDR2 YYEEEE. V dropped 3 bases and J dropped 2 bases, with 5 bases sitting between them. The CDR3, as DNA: TGTGCCAGCAGCTGGGGGCAAGAGACCCAGTACTTC. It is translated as CASSWGQETQYF.

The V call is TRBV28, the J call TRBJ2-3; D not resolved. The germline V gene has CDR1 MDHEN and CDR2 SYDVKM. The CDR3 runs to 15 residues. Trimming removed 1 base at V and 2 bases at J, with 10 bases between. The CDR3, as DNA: TGTGCCAGCAGTTTATTTTCCCCTCACACAGATACGCAGTATTTT. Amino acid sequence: CASSLFSPHTDTQYF. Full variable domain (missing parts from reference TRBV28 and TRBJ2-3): DVKVTQSSRYLVKRTGEKVFLECVQDMDHENMFWYRQDPGLGLRLIYFSYDVKMKEKGDIPEGYSVSREKKERFSLILESASTNQTSMYLCASSLFSPHTDTQYFGPGTRLTVL.

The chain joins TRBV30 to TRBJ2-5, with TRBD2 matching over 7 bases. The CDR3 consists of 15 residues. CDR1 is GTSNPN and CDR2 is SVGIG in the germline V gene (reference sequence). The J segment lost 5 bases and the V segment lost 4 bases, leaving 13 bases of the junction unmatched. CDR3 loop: CAWNGLAEIRETQYF. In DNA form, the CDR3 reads TGTGCCTGGAACGGTCTAGCGGAGATCCGGGAGACCCAGTACTTC. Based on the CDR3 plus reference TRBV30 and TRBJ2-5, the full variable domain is SQTIHQWPATLVQPVGSPLSLECTVEGTSNPNLYWYRQAAGRGLQLLFYSVGIGQISSEVPQNLSASRPQDRQFILSSKKLLLSDSGFYLCAWNGLAEIRETQYFGPGTRLLVL.

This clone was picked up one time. CDR3 region: CASSLVGTPRHRTYNEQFF. CDR3 nucleotides: TGCGCCAGCAGCTTGGTAGGCACGCCCCGCCACCGGACTTACAATGAGCAGTTCTTC. The V call is TRBV5-1, the J call TRBJ2-1, with D possibly TRBD2 on 5 matching bases. This CDR3 contains 19 residues. The ends were cut back, 0 bases at V and 4 bases at J, with 23 bases in the middle. CDR1 and CDR2 from the germline V gene are SGHRS and YFSETQ. Full variable domain (missing parts from reference TRBV5-1 and TRBJ2-1): KAGVTQTPRYLIKTRGQQVTLSCSPISGHRSVSWYQQTPGQGLQFLFEYFSETQRNKGNFPGRFSGRQFSNSRSEMNVSTLELGDSALYLCASSLVGTPRHRTYNEQFFGPGTRLTVL.

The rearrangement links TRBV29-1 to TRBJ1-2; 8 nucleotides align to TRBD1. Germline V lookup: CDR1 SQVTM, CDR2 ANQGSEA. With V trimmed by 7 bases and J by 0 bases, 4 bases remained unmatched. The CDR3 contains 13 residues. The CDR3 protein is CSAGQGSNYGYTF. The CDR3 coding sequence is TGCAGCGCCGGACAGGGATCTAACTATGGCTACACCTTC.

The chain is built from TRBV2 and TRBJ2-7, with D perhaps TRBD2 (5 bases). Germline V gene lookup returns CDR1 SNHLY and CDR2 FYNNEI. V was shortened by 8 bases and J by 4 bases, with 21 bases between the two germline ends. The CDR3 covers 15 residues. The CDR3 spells CASALSPTEGYEQYF. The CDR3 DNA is TGTGCCAGCGCCTTATCTCCCACCGAGGGTTACGAGCAGTACTTC.

The CDR3 here is CASSGGLTSGTYEQYF. The CDR3 DNA follows: TGCGCCAGCAGCGGGGGCCTGACTAGCGGAACCTACGAGCAGTACTTC. The rearrangement links TRBV5-1 to TRBJ2-7; 9 nucleotides match TRBD2. CDR3 length equals 16 residues. J gave up 2 bases and V 4 bases, and 10 bases lay outside the gene matches. From germline, CDR1 is SGHRS and CDR2 YFSETQ.

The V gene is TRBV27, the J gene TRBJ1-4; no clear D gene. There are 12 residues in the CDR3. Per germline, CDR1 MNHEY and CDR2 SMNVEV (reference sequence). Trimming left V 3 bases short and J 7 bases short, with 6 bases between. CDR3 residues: CASSFLGEKLFF. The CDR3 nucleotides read TGTGCCAGCAGTTTCCTGGGTGAAAAACTGTTTTTT.

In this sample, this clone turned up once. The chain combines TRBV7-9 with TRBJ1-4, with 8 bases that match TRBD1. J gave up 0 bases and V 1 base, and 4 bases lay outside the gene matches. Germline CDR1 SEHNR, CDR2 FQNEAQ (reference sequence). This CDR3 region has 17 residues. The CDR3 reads CASSLGVQGATNEKLFF. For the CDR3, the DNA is TGTGCCAGCAGCTTAGGTGTACAGGGGGCAACTAATGAAAAACTGTTTTTT.

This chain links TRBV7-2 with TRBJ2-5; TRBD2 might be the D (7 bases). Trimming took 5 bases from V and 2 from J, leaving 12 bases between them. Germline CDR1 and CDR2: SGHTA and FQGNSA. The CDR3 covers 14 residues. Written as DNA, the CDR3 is TGTGCCAGCAGCCCCCGGGGGGCACAAGAGACCCAGTACTTC. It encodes CASSPRGAQETQYF. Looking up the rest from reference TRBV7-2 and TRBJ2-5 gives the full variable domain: GAGVSQSPSNKVTEKGKDVELRCDPISGHTALYWYRQSLGQGLEFLIYFQGNSAPDKSGLPSDRFSAERTGGSVSTLTIQRTQQEDSAVYLCASSPRGAQETQYFGPGTRLLVL.

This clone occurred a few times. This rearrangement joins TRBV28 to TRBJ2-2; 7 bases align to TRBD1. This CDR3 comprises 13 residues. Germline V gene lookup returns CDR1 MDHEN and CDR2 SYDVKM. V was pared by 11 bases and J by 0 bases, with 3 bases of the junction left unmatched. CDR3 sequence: CAGGQTNTGELFF. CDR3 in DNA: TGTGCCGGGGGACAGACGAACACCGGGGAGCTGTTTTTT.

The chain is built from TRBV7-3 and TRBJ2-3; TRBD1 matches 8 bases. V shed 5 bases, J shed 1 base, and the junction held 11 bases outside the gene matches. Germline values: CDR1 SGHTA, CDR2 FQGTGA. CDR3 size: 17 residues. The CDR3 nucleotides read TGTGCCAGCAGCCGCGCGCCTCTGACAGGGGGCACAGATACGCAGTATTTT. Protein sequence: CASSRAPLTGGTDTQYF. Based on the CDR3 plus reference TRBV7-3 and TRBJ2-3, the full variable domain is GAGVSQTPSNKVTEKGKYVELRCDPISGHTALYWYRQSLGQGPEFLIYFQGTGAADDSGLPNDRFFAVRPEGSVSTLKIQRTERGDSAVYLCASSRAPLTGGTDTQYFGPGTRLTVL.

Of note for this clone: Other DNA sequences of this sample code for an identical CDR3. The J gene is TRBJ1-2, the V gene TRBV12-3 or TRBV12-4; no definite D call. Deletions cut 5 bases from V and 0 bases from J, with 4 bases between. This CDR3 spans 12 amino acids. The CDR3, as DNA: TGTGCCAGCAGTAGTTCTAACTATGGCTACACCTTC. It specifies CASSSSNYGYTF.

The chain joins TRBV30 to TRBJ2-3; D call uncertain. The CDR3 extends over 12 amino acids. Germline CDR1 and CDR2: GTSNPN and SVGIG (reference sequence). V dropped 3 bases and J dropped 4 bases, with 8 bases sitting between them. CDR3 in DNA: TGTGCCTGGAGAACCCTAGCAGATACGCAGTATTTT. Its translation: CAWRTLADTQYF. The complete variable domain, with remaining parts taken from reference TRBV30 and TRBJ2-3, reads SQTIHQWPATLVQPVGSPLSLECTVEGTSNPNLYWYRQAAGRGLQLLFYSVGIGQISSEVPQNLSASRPQDRQFILSSKKLLLSDSGFYLCAWRTLADTQYFGPGTRLTVL.

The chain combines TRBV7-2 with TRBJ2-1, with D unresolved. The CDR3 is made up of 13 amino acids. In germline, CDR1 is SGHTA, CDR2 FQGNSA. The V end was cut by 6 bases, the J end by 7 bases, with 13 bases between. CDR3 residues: CASSRTGNNEQFF. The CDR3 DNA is TGTGCCAGCAGTCGCACTGGGAATAATGAGCAGTTCTTC.

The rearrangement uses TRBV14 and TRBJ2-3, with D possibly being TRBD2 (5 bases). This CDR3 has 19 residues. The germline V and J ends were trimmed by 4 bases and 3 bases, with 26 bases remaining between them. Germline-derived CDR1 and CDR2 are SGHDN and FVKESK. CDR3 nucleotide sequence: TGTGCCAGCAGCCCCCTCTATAGCGTAAGGCAGAGAAGAACAGATACGCAGTATTTT. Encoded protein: CASSPLYSVRQRRTDTQYF.

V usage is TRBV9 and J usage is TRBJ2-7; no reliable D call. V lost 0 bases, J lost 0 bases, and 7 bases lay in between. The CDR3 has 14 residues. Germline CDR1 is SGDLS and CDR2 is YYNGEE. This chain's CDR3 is CASSVGTRSYEQYF. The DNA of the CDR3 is TGTGCCAGCAGCGTAGGGACCCGCTCCTACGAGCAGTACTTC.